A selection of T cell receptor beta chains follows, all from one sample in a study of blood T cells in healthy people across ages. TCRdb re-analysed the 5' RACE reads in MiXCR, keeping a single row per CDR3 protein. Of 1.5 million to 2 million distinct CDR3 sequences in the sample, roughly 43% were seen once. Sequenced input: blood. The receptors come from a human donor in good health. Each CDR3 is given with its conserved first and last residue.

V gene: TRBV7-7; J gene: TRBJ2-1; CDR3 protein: CASSLDATGGQSAQFF
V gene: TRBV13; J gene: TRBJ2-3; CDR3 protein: CASSLEGLSITDTQYF
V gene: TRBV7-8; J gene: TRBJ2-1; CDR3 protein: CTSSLVGAAYNEQFF
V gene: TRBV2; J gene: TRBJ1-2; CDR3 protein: CASSDKGTGSDYGYTF
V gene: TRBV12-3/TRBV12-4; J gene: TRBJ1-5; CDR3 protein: CASSFSRGQPQHF
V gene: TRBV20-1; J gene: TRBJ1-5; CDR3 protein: CSARDNGQINQPQHF
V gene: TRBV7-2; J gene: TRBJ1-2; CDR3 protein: CDSNLQDYGYTF
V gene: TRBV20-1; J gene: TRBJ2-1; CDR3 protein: CSAQPRGLYNEQFF
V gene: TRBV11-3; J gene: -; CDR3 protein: CASSWTGHRYEQYF
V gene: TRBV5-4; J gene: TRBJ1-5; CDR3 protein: CASSLAGGDNQPQHF
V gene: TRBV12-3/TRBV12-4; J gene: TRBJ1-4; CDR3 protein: CASSHTGQGNEKLFF
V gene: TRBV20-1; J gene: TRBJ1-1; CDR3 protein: CSARDPGQVNTEAFF
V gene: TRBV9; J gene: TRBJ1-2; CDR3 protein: CASSVGVTTNYGYTF
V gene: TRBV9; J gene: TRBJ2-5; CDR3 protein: CASSVATRVEQETQYF
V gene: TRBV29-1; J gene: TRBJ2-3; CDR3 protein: CSVAGGWSDTQYF
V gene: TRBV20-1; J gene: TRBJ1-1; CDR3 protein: CSATEGARLERDTEAFF
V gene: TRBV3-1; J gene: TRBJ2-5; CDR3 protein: CASSFGPGETQYF
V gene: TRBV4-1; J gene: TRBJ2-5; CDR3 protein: CASSPPERGETQYF
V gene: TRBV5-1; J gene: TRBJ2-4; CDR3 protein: CASSFQLLAGDLYNEQYF
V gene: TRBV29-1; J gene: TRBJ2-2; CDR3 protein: CSVKNRGKGTGELFF
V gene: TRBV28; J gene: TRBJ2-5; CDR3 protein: CASSPTGVPGGSQYF
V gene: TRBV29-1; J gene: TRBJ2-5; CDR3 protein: CSGEVTGVGETQYF
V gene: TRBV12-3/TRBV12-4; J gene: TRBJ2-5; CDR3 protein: CASSFLGVETQYF
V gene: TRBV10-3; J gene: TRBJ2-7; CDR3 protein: CATGDSSYEQYF
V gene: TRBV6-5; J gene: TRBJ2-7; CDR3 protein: CASSYSSGGAFRYEQYF
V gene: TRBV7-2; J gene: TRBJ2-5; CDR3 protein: CASSLGPSTGKETQYF
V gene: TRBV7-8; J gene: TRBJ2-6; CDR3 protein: CASSSAWGSGANVLTF
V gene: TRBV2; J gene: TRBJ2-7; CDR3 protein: CASMGGTGVHEQYF
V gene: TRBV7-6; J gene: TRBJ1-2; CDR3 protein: CASSWGGQGDGYTF
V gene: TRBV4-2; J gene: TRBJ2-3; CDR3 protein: CASSRGVGGRMDTQYF
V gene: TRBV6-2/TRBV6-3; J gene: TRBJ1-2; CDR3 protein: CASSSQGTDYGYTF
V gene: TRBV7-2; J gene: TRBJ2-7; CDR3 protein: CASSLVVGSDEQYF
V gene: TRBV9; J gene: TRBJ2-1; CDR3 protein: CASSSPRRGGAHEQFF
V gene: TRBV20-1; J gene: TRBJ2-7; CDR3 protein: CSAGSLLSGRGYEQYF
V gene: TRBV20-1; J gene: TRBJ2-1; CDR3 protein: CSARGQVNYNEQFF
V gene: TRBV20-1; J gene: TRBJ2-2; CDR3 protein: CSAPRTNPNTGELFF
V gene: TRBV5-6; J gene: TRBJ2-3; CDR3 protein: CASSAAPRQGAQYF
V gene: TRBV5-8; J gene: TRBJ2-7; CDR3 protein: CASSLVGLTYEQYF
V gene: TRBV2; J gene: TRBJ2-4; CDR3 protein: CASSEWGPENIQYF
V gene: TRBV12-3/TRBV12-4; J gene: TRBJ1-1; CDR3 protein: CASSRQGARTEAFF
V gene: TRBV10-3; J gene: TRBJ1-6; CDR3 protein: CAISERTHRDGSPLHF
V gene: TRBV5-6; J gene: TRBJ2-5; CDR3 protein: CASTEQTGGQETQYF
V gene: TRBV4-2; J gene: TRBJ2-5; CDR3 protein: CASSRRLAGGIEETQYF
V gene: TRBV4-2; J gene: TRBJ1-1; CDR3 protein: CADSQRGLENTEAFF
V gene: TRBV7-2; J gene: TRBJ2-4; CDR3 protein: CASSLVGAVGAKNIQYF
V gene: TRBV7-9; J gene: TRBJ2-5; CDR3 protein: CASGGTGLETQYF
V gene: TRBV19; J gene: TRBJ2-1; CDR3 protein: CASSEGSYNEQFF
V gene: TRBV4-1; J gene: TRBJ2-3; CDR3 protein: CASSQDRGDRRTDTQYF
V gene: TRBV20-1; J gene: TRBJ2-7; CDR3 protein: CSARDSTAGEQYF
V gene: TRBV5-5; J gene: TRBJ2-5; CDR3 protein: CASSLASIQETQYF
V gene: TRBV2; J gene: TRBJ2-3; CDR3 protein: CASSEGRGTDTQYF
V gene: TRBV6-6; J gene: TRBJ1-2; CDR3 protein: CASSWTGELGYTF